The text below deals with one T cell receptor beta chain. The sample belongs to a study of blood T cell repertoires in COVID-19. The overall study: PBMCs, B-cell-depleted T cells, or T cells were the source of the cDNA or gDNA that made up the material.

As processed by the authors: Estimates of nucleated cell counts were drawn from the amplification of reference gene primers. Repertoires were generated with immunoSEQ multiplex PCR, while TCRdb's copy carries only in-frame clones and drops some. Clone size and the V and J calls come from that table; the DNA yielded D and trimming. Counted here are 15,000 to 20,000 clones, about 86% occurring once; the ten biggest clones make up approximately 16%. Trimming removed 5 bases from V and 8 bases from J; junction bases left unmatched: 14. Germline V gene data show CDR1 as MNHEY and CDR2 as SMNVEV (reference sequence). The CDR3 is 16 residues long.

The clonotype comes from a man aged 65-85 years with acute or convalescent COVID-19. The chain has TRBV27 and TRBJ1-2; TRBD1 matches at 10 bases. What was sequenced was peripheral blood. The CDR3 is CASSESPGQGYLGYTF. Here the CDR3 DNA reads TGTGCCAGCAGTGAATCTCCGGGACAGGGGTACTTAGGCTACACCTTC.